The subject of this entry is one TCR beta chain. Its target is unknown. Clones were sequenced by immunoSEQ multiplex PCR, and TCRdb holds only the in-frame ones, with some missing. The repertoire includes tens of thousands of clones, around nine tenths of them detected once, and approximately 0.69% sits in the top ten. The source of the sample is a study of OX40 agonist ivuxolimab in advanced cancers. Study in general: As their treatment, patients were administered ivuxolimab, an agonistic anti-OX40 (CD134) antibody. Antecedent anti-PD-1, anti-PD-L1 or anti-CTLA-4 therapy was permissible, with 30% to 50% having received some. Study conclusions and caveats: The study found among the lowest clonal expansion in partial responders at 0.1-3.0 mg/kg.

CDR3 length: 16 amino acids. The J segment lost 0 bases and the V segment lost 8 bases, leaving 9 bases of the junction unmatched. Germline CDR1 and CDR2: SEHNR and FQNEAQ (reference sequence). J is TRBJ2-3 and V is TRBV7-9; 9 bases agree with TRBD2. The TCR comes from an adult with an advanced solid tumor such as melanoma, head and neck, liver or kidney cancer. The source material was CD4+ or CD8+ T cells sorted from blood, sampled in a trial of the OX40 agonist ivuxolimab. The CDR3, as DNA: TGTGCCAGCGGCCAGCTAGCGGGATCTAGCACAGATACGCAGTATTTT. Translated: CASGQLAGSSTDTQYF.